What follows describes a single TCR beta chain. The junction and the germline gene differ at one end; a read error may be behind it. The data originate from a study of control samples from healthy donors and cancer patients. Germline CDR1 LNHDA, CDR2 SQIVND (reference sequence). The CDR3 covers 15 residues. This table comes from immunoSEQ multiplex PCR, and its TCRdb copy is limited to in-frame clones, with some not included. The sample has around 45,000 clones, 70% seen once. The source of this sequence is a male donor with melanoma. Sequencing was performed on formalin-fixed, paraffin-embedded tissue. V and J are TRBV19 and TRBJ1-1; the D gene is possibly TRBD1 (6 bases). CDR3 loop: CASSILTGLKTEAFF. DNA of the CDR3: TGTGCCAGTAGTATCCTAACAGGGCTGAAGACTGAAGCTTTCTTT. Supplemented by reference TRBV19 and TRBJ1-1, the full variable domain reads DGGITQSPKYLFRKEGQNVTLSCEQNLNHDAMYWYRQDPGQGLRLIYYSQIVNDFQKGDIAEGYSVSREKKESFPLTVTSAQKNPTAFYLCASSILTGLKTEAFFGQGTRLTVV.